This entry lists 32 T cell receptor beta chains sequenced from one sample in a study of blood T cell repertoires in COVID-19. Libraries were prepared by immunoSEQ multiplex PCR; TCRdb keeps only in-frame clonotypes and omits some of them. The profile shows fewer than 300,000 clones, more than 85% of them singletons. The sample taken for sequencing was peripheral blood. Receptors originate from a woman aged 25 to 39 with COVID-19, enrolled during active disease.

This clone showed up just once. The chain links TRBV27 to TRBJ1-3, with D hard to call. Germline CDR1 reads MNHEY; CDR2 reads SMNVEV (reference sequence). Trimming shortened V by 2 bases and J by 4 bases, and 12 bases separated the two germline ends. The CDR3 consists of 15 residues. In DNA, the CDR3 is TGTGCCAGCAGTTTAGAAGGCAGAGGAGGAAACACCATATATTTT. It translates to CASSLEGRGGNTIYF.

The table lists this clone with a few counts. The chain employs TRBV3-1 (or the pseudogene TRBV3-2) and TRBJ2-7; tentatively, D is TRBD1 (5 bases). Per the germline V gene, CDR1 is LGHDT and CDR2 is YNNKEL (reference sequence). The length of the CDR3 is 17 residues. The V end lost 1 base, the J end lost 0 bases, and 16 bases lay between the germline ends. DNA of the CDR3: TGTGCCAGCAGCCAAGTCCTAGGCAGGGCGAGCTCCTACGAGCAGTACTTC. Translated: CASSQVLGRASSYEQYF.

The chain uses TRBV18 and TRBJ2-5; 14 nucleotides agree with TRBD2. The CDR3 length is 17 residues. CDR1 is KGHSH and CDR2 is LQKENI in the germline V gene. Trimming cost V 5 bases and J 5 bases; bases outside gene matches: 10. The CDR3 region has the DNA TGTGCCAGCTCATCGGGGACTAGCGGGAGCGGTGGGGAGACCCAGTACTTC. This translates into CASSSGTSGSGGETQYF.

The genes are TRBV28 and TRBJ1-1; no firm D call. Trimming left V 6 bases short and J 4 bases short, with 9 bases between. Germline V gene sequence: CDR1 MDHEN, CDR2 SYDVKM. This CDR3 has 12 amino acids. DNA for the CDR3: TGTGCCAGCAGGTCCACCGGCACTGAAGCTTTCTTT. Residues: CASRSTGTEAFF.

J is TRBJ2-2 and V is TRBV5-1; 7 bases match TRBD1. The CDR3 contains 15 residues. V was clipped by 7 bases and J by 4 bases; unmatched bases: 10. Germline loops: CDR1 SGHRS, CDR2 YFSETQ. The DNA of the CDR3 is TGCGCCAGCTCCACACAGGGGAGAGGCACCGGGGAGCTGTTTTTT. This codes for CASSTQGRGTGELFF.

The DNA for the CDR3 is TGTGCCAGCAGCTTAGGGGCAGGGTTTAACACTGAAGCTTTCTTT. This sequence encodes CASSLGAGFNTEAFF. V and J are TRBV11-2 and TRBJ1-1; the D gene is possibly TRBD1 (5 bases). V shed 1 base and J shed 2 bases, with 11 bases lying between them. This CDR3 spans 15 amino acids. Germline lookup yields CDR1 SGHAT and CDR2 FQNNGV. The complete variable domain, with remaining parts taken from reference TRBV11-2 and TRBJ1-1, reads EAGVAQSPRYKIIEKRQSVAFWCNPISGHATLYWYQQILGQGPKLLIQFQNNGVVDDSQLPKDRFSAERLKGVDSTLKIQPAKLEDSAVYLCASSLGAGFNTEAFFGQGTRLTVV.

This sequence joins TRBV4-1 and TRBJ2-5, with a tentative D call TRBD1 (6 bases). Germline V gene sequence: CDR1 MGHRA, CDR2 YSYEKL. Deletions cut 3 bases from V and 2 bases from J, with 16 bases between. CDR3 length: 16 residues. CDR3 residues: CASSHDFGTHQETQYF. The CDR3 nucleotides read TGCGCCAGCAGCCACGACTTTGGGACACATCAAGAGACCCAGTACTTC.

Notes on this clone: The junction shows a germline mismatch at one end, possibly a read error. The V gene is TRBV3-1 (or the pseudogene TRBV3-2), the J gene TRBJ1-1, with TRBD1 matching over 9 bases. The CDR3 contains 15 residues. In germline, CDR1 is LGHDT, CDR2 YNNKEL (reference sequence). CDR3 bases: TGTGCCAGCAGCCAAGAGGGGACAGGGAACTCTGAAGCTTTCTTT. Its protein product is CASSQEGTGNSEAFF.

The CDR3 bases are TGTGCCAGCAATAGTGGTGGGGCCCCGAGAAAACTGTTTTTT. Translation: CASNSGGAPRKLFF. The rearrangement links TRBV28 to TRBJ1-4; tentative D call: TRBD1 (5 bases). V was clipped by 7 bases and J by 10 bases, with 19 bases between them. The CDR3 is 14 amino acids. Germline lookup yields CDR1 MDHEN and CDR2 SYDVKM. The variable domain in full, with the rest retrieved from reference TRBV28 and TRBJ1-4, is DVKVTQSSRYLVKRTGEKVFLECVQDMDHENMFWYRQDPGLGLRLIYFSYDVKMKEKGDIPEGYSVSREKKERFSLILESASTNQTSMYLCASNSGGAPRKLFFGSGTQLSVL.

The V gene is TRBV10-1, the J gene TRBJ2-7, with TRBD2 identical over 11 bases. The CDR3 is 16 residues long. The trim removed 3 bases at V and 3 bases at J, leaving 7 bases unmatched. CDR1 is WNHNN and CDR2 is SYGVQD in the germline V gene (reference sequence). The CDR3 bases are TGCGCCAGCAGTGACGTCGGGCTAGCGGGAGGCTACGAGCAGTACTTC. Its protein is CASSDVGLAGGYEQYF.

The J gene is TRBJ2-7, the V gene TRBV3-1 (or the pseudogene TRBV3-2); TRBD2 aligns across 8 bases. The junction had 4 bases not matched to a gene; V was cut back by 3 bases and J by 3 bases. There are 14 residues in the CDR3. Germline CDR1 reads LGHDT; CDR2 reads YNNKEL (reference sequence). The CDR3 bases are TGTGCCAGCAGCCATACTAGCGGAGGCTACGAGCAGTACTTC. Amino acid sequence: CASSHTSGGYEQYF.

V and J are TRBV7-6 and TRBJ2-1; 13 nucleotides agree with TRBD2. Unmatched junction bases numbered 2, after V lost 2 bases and J lost 7 bases. The germline V gene encodes CDR1 SGHVS and CDR2 FNYEAQ. The CDR3 is 15 residues long. The CDR3 spells CASSLRTSGSNEQFF. DNA of the CDR3: TGTGCCAGCAGCTTACGGACTAGCGGGAGTAATGAGCAGTTCTTC.

This clone was counted once. CDR3 bases: TGTGCCAGCAGCTTAATGCGAAATGAGCAGTTCTTC. As protein: CASSLMRNEQFF. The rearrangement uses TRBV13 and TRBJ2-1; D remains ambiguous. The CDR3 totals 12 residues. The germline V gene encodes CDR1 PRHDT and CDR2 FYEKMQ (reference sequence). V was trimmed by 2 bases and J by 7 bases, leaving 6 bases between them.

The chain is built from TRBV19 and TRBJ1-2; 7 positions agree with TRBD1. V lost 7 bases and J lost 4; bases outside the gene matches: 3. There are 12 residues in the CDR3. CDR1 and CDR2 from the germline V gene are LNHDA and SQIVND (reference sequence). CDR3 residues: CASTQGPYGYTF. In DNA form, the CDR3 reads TGTGCCAGTACACAGGGGCCCTATGGCTACACCTTC.

The chain has TRBV4-2 and TRBJ1-2, with TRBD1 matching over 8 bases. The CDR3 contains 16 residues. Unmatched junction bases numbered 9, after V lost 3 bases and J lost 3 bases. Germline CDR1 is LGHNA and CDR2 is YNFKEQ. The CDR3 protein is CASSQGETGEDYGYTF. In DNA form, the CDR3 reads TGTGCCAGCAGCCAGGGGGAGACAGGGGAGGACTATGGCTACACCTTC.

CDR3 DNA: TGTGCCAGCAGCTTGAGTGGGACAGGGCCCTACGAGCAGTACTTC. Its protein is CASSLSGTGPYEQYF. This chain connects TRBV5-4 to TRBJ2-7; 9 positions match TRBD1. In germline, CDR1 is SGHNT, CDR2 YYREEE (reference sequence). Trimming cost V 1 base and J 2 bases; bases outside gene matches: 4. The CDR3 sequence is 15 residues long. Combining the CDR3 with reference TRBV5-4 and TRBJ2-7 gives the whole variable domain ETGVTQSPTHLIKTRGQQVTLRCSSQSGHNTVSWYQQALGQGPQFIFQYYREEENGRGNFPPRFSGLQFPNYSSELNVNALELDDSALYLCASSLSGTGPYEQYFGPGTRLTVT.

The V call is TRBV30, the J call TRBJ1-1, with D perhaps matching TRBD1 (6 bases). Trimming stripped 3 bases from V and 8 bases from J, with 10 bases between. Germline V gives CDR1 GTSNPN, CDR2 SVGIG (reference sequence). This CDR3 contains 11 residues. Here the CDR3 DNA reads TGTGCCTGGAGACGCCAGGGGGAAGCTTTCTTT. Its protein is CAWRRQGEAFF.

CDR3 sequence (DNA): TGTGCCAGCAGTTACACAGGGGCTGAAGCTTTCTTT. This encodes CASSYTGAEAFF. The chain carries TRBV6-5 and TRBJ1-1; 7 bases agree with TRBD1. This CDR3 is 12 amino acids long. J gave up 6 bases and V 2 bases, and 0 bases lay outside the gene matches. CDR1 is MNHEY, CDR2 SVGAGI, per germline.

This clone was recorded once. This chain joins TRBV10-1 and TRBJ2-7, with a possible D match to TRBD2 (6 bases). CDR3 length: 13 residues. CDR1 is WNHNN and CDR2 is SYGVQD in the germline V gene (reference sequence). V shed 6 bases and J shed 2 bases, with 11 bases lying between them. The CDR3 DNA reads as TGCGCCAGCAGCGGGGAGGAAACCTACGAGCAGTACTTC. Its translation is CASSGEETYEQYF.

This clone occurred once. In nucleotides, the CDR3 is TGTGCCAGCAGCTTAAGCGGACAGGGGGCCTACGAGCAGTACTTC. Its protein is CASSLSGQGAYEQYF. The chain carries TRBV7-2 and TRBJ2-7, with 10 bases that match TRBD1. CDR3 size: 15 residues. V lost 2 bases and J lost 2; bases outside the gene matches: 3. CDR1 and CDR2 from the germline V gene are SGHTA and FQGNSA.

The rearrangement joins TRBV4-1 to TRBJ1-1; no definite D call. V lost 0 bases to trimming and J lost 1 base, with 9 bases between them. Looked up from germline, CDR1 is MGHRA and CDR2 is YSYEKL. This CDR3 has 15 amino acids. CDR3 nucleotides: TGCGCCAGCAGCCAAGATCTGCAAGCGAACACTGAAGCTTTCTTT. This gives the protein CASSQDLQANTEAFF.

V and J are TRBV27 and TRBJ2-2, with 9 bases lining up with TRBD2. V was clipped by 6 bases and J by 6 bases; unmatched bases: 8. Germline loops: CDR1 MNHEY, CDR2 SMNVEV (reference sequence). The CDR3 totals 15 residues. The CDR3 nucleotides read TGTGCCAGCAGCGCGGGGGGGAGCGTGGCCGGGGAGCTGTTTTTT. Translation: CASSAGGSVAGELFF.

CDR3 coding DNA: TGTGCCAGCAGTGTCCAGCGGGACCTGGGACTCAATGAGCAGTTCTTC. Encoded protein: CASSVQRDLGLNEQFF. The chain joins TRBV6-1 to TRBJ2-1, with 7 nucleotides matching TRBD2. Per germline, CDR1 MNHNS and CDR2 SASEGT. The junction had 12 bases not matched to a gene; V was cut back by 4 bases and J by 6 bases. CDR3 length equals 16 residues.

This clone came up a few times. The CDR3 sequence is CASRERTVSNQPQHF. The CDR3 nucleotides are TGTGCCAGCAGGGAAAGGACAGTTAGCAATCAGCCCCAGCATTTT. The chain is built from TRBV2 and TRBJ1-5; perhaps TRBD1 as D (6 bases). This CDR3 has 15 residues. Trimming took 6 bases from V and 0 from J, leaving 12 bases between them. The germline V gene has CDR1 SNHLY and CDR2 FYNNEI.

This chain links TRBV29-1 with TRBJ1-1; the D gene is possibly TRBD1 (5 bases). The CDR3 totals 15 residues. CDR1 and CDR2 from the germline V gene are SQVTM and ANQGSEA. Trimming left V 5 bases short and J 7 bases short, with 23 bases between. The CDR3 spells CSVTLWGTLTGEAFF. Here the CDR3 DNA reads TGCAGCGTTACCCTGTGGGGAACCTTAACAGGTGAAGCTTTCTTT.

The rearrangement links TRBV20-1 to TRBJ2-7; 9 bases are shared with TRBD1. The V gene's germline CDR1 is DFQATT and CDR2 SNEGSKA (reference sequence). The junction had 5 bases not matched to a gene; V was cut back by 3 bases and J by 5 bases. The CDR3 totals 13 residues. The CDR3: CSASLTGGHEQYF. The DNA of the CDR3 is TGCAGTGCTAGTTTAACAGGGGGCCACGAGCAGTACTTC.

This rearrangement joins TRBV11-2 to TRBJ2-7, with a possible D match to TRBD2 (6 bases). The CDR3 sequence is 15 residues long. Trimming removed 6 bases at V and 3 bases at J, with 18 bases between. Germline V gene data show CDR1 as SGHAT and CDR2 as FQNNGV. The CDR3 DNA sequence: TGTGCCAGCAGTTGGAGGTCTCGGGGGTACTACGAGCAGTACTTC. Encoded protein: CASSWRSRGYYEQYF.

The chain couples TRBV2 to TRBJ1-5, with no clear D. Germline lookup yields CDR1 SNHLY and CDR2 FYNNEI. V lost 1 base to trimming and J lost 7 bases, with 14 bases between them. The CDR3 runs 15 residues. CDR3 nucleotide sequence: TGTGCCAGCAGTGAAGAGGGAGGGAAGGGCCAGCCCCAGCATTTT. This translates into CASSEEGGKGQPQHF.

This clone has a single count. V is TRBV27 and J is TRBJ2-7; weak D call: TRBD2 (5 bases). The CDR3 contains 14 residues. The V end lost 3 bases, the J end lost 3 bases, and 12 bases lay between the germline ends. Germline CDR1 reads MNHEY; CDR2 reads SMNVEV (reference sequence). CDR3 sequence reads: CASSFSPRDYEQYF. The DNA for the CDR3 is TGTGCCAGCAGTTTCTCCCCCCGGGACTACGAGCAGTACTTC.

The CDR3 DNA follows: TGTGCCAGCAGCACCCCGACAGGGGTCGGGCAGCCCCAGCATTTT. It translates to CASSTPTGVGQPQHF. The chain is built from TRBV28 and TRBJ1-5, with TRBD1 matching 8 bases. The CDR3 runs to 15 residues. Germline CDR1 MDHEN, CDR2 SYDVKM. With 6 bases clipped from V and 7 bases from J, the junction kept 11 bases outside the gene matches.

This clone was detected only a few times. The chain carries TRBV3-1 (or the pseudogene TRBV3-2) and TRBJ2-7; 7 bases agree with TRBD2. Trimming at V came to 4 bases and at J to 4 bases, leaving 4 bases not matched to a gene. This CDR3 comprises 13 residues. Germline CDR1 reads LGHDT; CDR2 reads YNNKEL (reference sequence). The CDR3 bases are TGTGCCAGCAGCCCGGGGACTACTTACGAGCAGTACTTC. This sequence encodes CASSPGTTYEQYF.

There are a few counts of this clone. The chain joins TRBV28 to TRBJ1-5, with 7 bases lining up with TRBD1. Germline CDR1 MDHEN, CDR2 SYDVKM. Trimming took 4 bases from V and 2 from J; bases not matched to a gene: 5. This CDR3 comprises 15 residues. CDR3: CASSSRQGGNQPQHF. DNA of the CDR3: TGTGCCAGCAGTTCAAGACAGGGAGGCAATCAGCCCCAGCATTTT. Together with reference TRBV28 and TRBJ1-5, the CDR3 gives the full variable domain: DVKVTQSSRYLVKRTGEKVFLECVQDMDHENMFWYRQDPGLGLRLIYFSYDVKMKEKGDIPEGYSVSREKKERFSLILESASTNQTSMYLCASSSRQGGNQPQHFGDGTRLSIL.